A single sample gave rise to the 27 T cell receptor beta chains below, sequenced in a study of T cell responses to AZD1222 COVID-19 vaccine. Some clones are missing from TCRdb's copy, which holds only in-frame ones; the method was immunoSEQ multiplex PCR. In the table there are about 47,000 clones, over 75% of which are singletons. Sequencing used peripheral blood, obtained 28 days after the second dose of the MenACWY control vaccine. The source of these receptors is an adult who received the MenACWY meningococcal vaccine as a control.

Only one count was recorded for this clone. The rearrangement uses TRBV7-9 and TRBJ2-7; 8 bases align to TRBD1. The CDR3 covers 12 residues. Germline V gives CDR1 SEHNR, CDR2 FQNEAQ (reference sequence). V lost 9 bases and J lost 7; bases outside the gene matches: 8. The CDR3 sequence is CASGQGSFEQYF. CDR3 nucleotides: TGTGCCAGTGGACAGGGATCGTTTGAGCAGTACTTC. Filled out from reference TRBV7-9 and TRBJ2-7, the complete variable domain reads DTGVSQNPRHKITKRGQNVTFRCDPISEHNRLYWYRQTLGQGPEFLTYFQNEAQLEKSRLLSDRFSAERPKGSFSTLEIQRTEQGDSAMYLCASGQGSFEQYFGPGTRLTVT.

This clone has a single count. This sequence joins TRBV20-1 and TRBJ1-2, with D unresolved. CDR1 and CDR2 (germline): DFQATT, SNEGSKA (reference sequence). The CDR3 is made up of 14 amino acids. Trimming removed 3 bases at V and 0 bases at J, with 11 bases between. The CDR3 DNA reads as TGCAGTGCTAGTCAGCGAGAACCTAACTATGGCTACACCTTC. This encodes CSASQREPNYGYTF.

The chain joins TRBV7-8 to TRBJ2-1, with TRBD2 matching over 10 bases. V gave up 6 bases and J gave up 2 bases; unmatched junction bases: 7. From germline, CDR1 is SGHVS and CDR2 FQNEAQ. This CDR3 has 16 amino acids. The CDR3 nucleotides read TGTGCCAGCAGTTTTCGGACTAGCGGACCCTACAATGAGCAGTTCTTC. This codes for CASSFRTSGPYNEQFF.

The genes are TRBV6-5 and TRBJ1-1; D is possibly TRBD1 (5 bases). The CDR3 is made up of 12 amino acids. Germline V gene lookup returns CDR1 MNHEY and CDR2 SVGAGI. Trimming took off 7 bases at V and 7 bases at J, with 13 bases between the two ends. This CDR3 is CASNKGLGEAFF. DNA of the CDR3: TGTGCCAGCAATAAGGGGCTAGGTGAAGCTTTCTTT.

The V gene is TRBV14, the J gene TRBJ1-1; TRBD1 matches 10 bases. This CDR3 has 13 residues. V lost 4 bases to trimming and J lost 4 bases; unmatched junction nucleotides: 0. Per the germline V gene, CDR1 is SGHDN and CDR2 is FVKESK. CDR3 sequence (DNA): TGTGCCAGCAGCCGGACAGGGGGCACTGAAGCTTTCTTT. Translation gives CASSRTGGTEAFF.

The V gene is TRBV4-1, the J gene TRBJ2-1, with D hard to call. Germline CDR1 MGHRA, CDR2 YSYEKL. The length of the CDR3 is 13 residues. V shed 3 bases and J shed 4 bases, with 7 bases lying between them. The CDR3 DNA is TGCGCCAGCAGCCAGAAACAGTACAATGAGCAGTTCTTC. Translated, it gives CASSQKQYNEQFF.

V is TRBV7-9 and J is TRBJ2-5; 8 bases are shared with TRBD1. With V trimmed by 5 bases and J by 2 bases, 10 bases remained unmatched. The CDR3 covers 16 residues. Germline CDR1 and CDR2: SEHNR and FQNEAQ (reference sequence). CDR3: CASSPTGQVLQETQYF. The CDR3 bases are TGTGCCAGCAGCCCTACGGGACAGGTGTTACAAGAGACCCAGTACTTC.

This chain uses TRBV4-1 with TRBJ2-7; 11 positions agree with TRBD2. The CDR3 length is 16 residues. Losses at the gene ends were 5 bases for V and 0 bases for J; bases not matched to a gene: 6. CDR1 is MGHRA, CDR2 YSYEKL, per germline. CDR3 coding DNA: TGCGCCAGCAGCGAACTAGCGGGAGCTTACTCCTACGAGCAGTACTTC. This translates into CASSELAGAYSYEQYF.

This clone was seen once. The J gene is TRBJ1-4, the V gene TRBV6-6; tentative D call: TRBD1 (6 bases). The CDR3 has 14 amino acids. With 6 bases removed from V and 6 bases from J, the gap between germline ends came to 14 bases. Germline lookup yields CDR1 MNHNY and CDR2 SVGAGI (reference sequence). DNA of the CDR3: TGTGCCAGCAGAGACACGGGGGCGCATGAAAAACTGTTTTTT. Its translation is CASRDTGAHEKLFF.

The rearrangement uses TRBV27 and TRBJ2-7; no firm D call. Germline loops: CDR1 MNHEY, CDR2 SMNVEV (reference sequence). This CDR3 comprises 16 residues. The V gene lost 5 bases and the J gene lost 0 bases, with 17 bases spanning the gap. In DNA form, the CDR3 reads TGTGCCAGCAGTCCTTCCAGTTATTACAGCTCCTACGAGCAGTACTTC. Translation: CASSPSSYYSSYEQYF.

This clone was observed once. V gene TRBV28 combines with J gene TRBJ1-5; D uncertain. Deletions cut 7 bases from V and 7 bases from J, with 17 bases between. Germline V gene data show CDR1 as MDHEN and CDR2 as SYDVKM. The CDR3 length is 14 residues. CDR3 sequence reads: CASTSLQRRQPQHF. The CDR3 DNA sequence: TGTGCCAGCACTTCTCTACAGCGGAGGCAGCCCCAGCATTTT.

The V call is TRBV24-1, the J call TRBJ2-5; the D gene is possibly TRBD2 (7 bases). The CDR3 is 15 residues long. Germline assignment: CDR1 KGHDR and CDR2 SFDVKD. Trimming pared 4 bases from V and 3 bases from J, leaving 14 bases between. The CDR3, as DNA: TGTGCCACCAGTGACGGGGGGCGGGGCAAAGAGACCCAGTACTTC. Translated, it gives CATSDGGRGKETQYF.

CDR3 sequence: CASSRQGSGNTIYF. The CDR3 region has the DNA TGTGCCAGCAGCCGCCAAGGGTCTGGAAACACCATATATTTT. V usage is TRBV11-2 and J usage is TRBJ1-3; D unclear. The germline CDR1 and CDR2 sequences are SGHAT and FQNNGV. The CDR3 spans 14 residues. Trimming removed 5 bases from V and 1 base from J, with 9 bases in between.

V usage is TRBV7-4 and J usage is TRBJ1-4; 8 bases match TRBD1. Germline lookup yields CDR1 SGHVT and CDR2 SQSDAQ. J gave up 4 bases and V 4 bases, and 5 bases lay outside the gene matches. CDR3 length: 15 residues. CDR3 DNA sequence: TGTGCCAGCAGCTCGGCGGGACAGGATAATGAAAAACTGTTTTTT. Translating it yields CASSSAGQDNEKLFF.

J is TRBJ2-1 and V is TRBV24-1; D is uncertain. Germline V gene lookup returns CDR1 KGHDR and CDR2 SFDVKD. V was shortened by 4 bases and J by 8 bases, with 14 bases between the two germline ends. This CDR3 comprises 14 residues. CDR3 region: CATSDPGGDDEQFF. CDR3 sequence (DNA): TGTGCCACCAGTGACCCGGGTGGGGATGATGAGCAGTTCTTC.

The V and J genes are TRBV7-9 and TRBJ2-3; no definite D call. Germline CDR1 and CDR2: SEHNR and FQNEAQ (reference sequence). This CDR3 is built from 17 residues. V lost 5 bases to trimming and J lost 6 bases, with 24 bases between them. This CDR3 is CASSRHLVVSGPDTQYF. The CDR3 bases are TGTGCCAGCAGCCGACACCTAGTAGTGTCGGGTCCGGATACGCAGTATTTT.

This chain joins TRBV6-5 and TRBJ1-1, with 12 nucleotides matching TRBD1. Losses at the gene ends were 6 bases for V and 4 bases for J; bases not matched to a gene: 0. The length of the CDR3 is 13 residues. Germline assignment: CDR1 MNHEY and CDR2 SVGAGI. The CDR3 here is CASRGQGATEAFF. The CDR3 DNA reads as TGTGCCAGCAGGGGACAGGGGGCCACTGAAGCTTTCTTT.

A note on this clone: This sample includes further DNA sequences coding for the same CDR3. The rearrangement uses TRBV19 and TRBJ1-5, with D perhaps matching TRBD1 (5 bases). There are 13 residues in the CDR3. V was clipped by 5 bases and J by 6 bases, with 11 bases between them. Germline V lookup: CDR1 LNHDA, CDR2 SQIVND (reference sequence). CDR3 sequence reads: CASSQQGGQPQHF. In DNA form, the CDR3 reads TGTGCCAGTAGTCAGCAGGGCGGTCAGCCCCAGCATTTT.

This rearrangement joins TRBV30 to TRBJ1-1; D remains ambiguous. V dropped 3 bases and J dropped 4 bases, with 6 bases sitting between them. The CDR3 has 11 amino acids. The germline CDR1 and CDR2 sequences are GTSNPN and SVGIG (reference sequence). CDR3 region: CAWSPATEAFF. DNA for the CDR3: TGTGCCTGGAGCCCCGCCACTGAAGCTTTCTTT.

This chain links TRBV2 with TRBJ1-1; D is undetermined. CDR3 size: 17 residues. V lost 4 bases and J lost 1, with 19 bases in between. Germline CDR1 and CDR2: SNHLY and FYNNEI. CDR3 sequence (DNA): TGTGCCAGCAGTGTTTTCATGTCGCGGGTTCCGAACACTGAAGCTTTCTTT. This encodes CASSVFMSRVPNTEAFF.

This chain uses TRBV28 with TRBJ2-1, with TRBD2 matching over 7 bases. Germline assignment: CDR1 MDHEN and CDR2 SYDVKM. With V trimmed by 2 bases and J by 6 bases, 7 bases remained unmatched. This CDR3 has 15 residues. For the CDR3, the DNA is TGTGCCAGCAGTTTAAGGCGGGAGTGGGTCAATGAGCAGTTCTTC. This gives the protein CASSLRREWVNEQFF.

The rearrangement links TRBV21-1 to TRBJ1-1; TRBD1 was called by the table and not checked on the DNA. TRBV21-1 is tagged as a pseudogene. CDR3 size: 14 residues. CDR3 loop: CASSTQGAWTEAFF. In DNA, the CDR3 is TGTGCCAGCAGCACCCAGGGGGCATGGACTGAAGCTTTCTTT.

The genes are TRBV10-1 and TRBJ2-5, with D uncertain. The V end was cut by 5 bases, the J end by 1 base, with 8 bases between. Germline assignment: CDR1 WNHNN and CDR2 SYGVQD (reference sequence). The CDR3 is 13 amino acids. The CDR3 coding sequence is TGCGCCAGCAGTCTGCATCCCCAAGAGACCCAGTACTTC. This encodes CASSLHPQETQYF.

V is TRBV7-7 and J is TRBJ2-5; no firm D call. The CDR3 spans 13 residues. Germline assignment: CDR1 SSHAT and CDR2 FNYEAQ (reference sequence). V lost 0 bases and J 1 base, leaving 3 bases between the germline ends. CDR3 sequence (DNA): TGTGCCAGCAGCTTAGCCCGCCAAGAGACCCAGTACTTC. Its protein is CASSLARQETQYF.

This clone was seen only once. This chain joins TRBV5-1 and TRBJ1-5, with 8 bases fitting TRBD1. This CDR3 is 15 amino acids long. J was trimmed by 1 base and V by 3 bases; bases with no gene match: 3. Germline CDR1 and CDR2: SGHRS and YFSETQ. The CDR3: CASSWGTGSNQPQHF. The CDR3 DNA sequence: TGCGCCAGCAGCTGGGGGACAGGAAGCAATCAGCCCCAGCATTTT.

V is TRBV19 and J is TRBJ1-2, with 7 bases aligning to TRBD1. The germline V gene has CDR1 LNHDA and CDR2 SQIVND (reference sequence). J was trimmed by 0 bases and V by 11 bases; bases with no gene match: 21. The CDR3 covers 18 residues. The CDR3, as DNA: TGTGCCGTCCCCAGGGCATCGGGACAGAGATCGACTAACTATGGCTACACCTTC. It encodes CAVPRASGQRSTNYGYTF.

CDR3 in DNA: TGTGCCAGCACCTCGGGAGGCGCCGTCCGTTCCGCTTTCTTT. It encodes CASTSGGAVRSAFF. The chain joins TRBV6-5 to TRBJ1-1; no definite D call. V shed 7 bases and J shed 11 bases, with 23 bases lying between them. CDR3 length equals 14 residues. From germline, CDR1 is MNHEY and CDR2 SVGAGI.